These T cell receptor beta chains were read from a single sample in a study of T cells expressing NK-cell markers. TCRdb reprocessed the 5' RACE reads, keeping one entry per CDR3 protein, no DNA. This sample's table has 140,000 or so distinct CDR3 sequences. The sample was blood T cells: a sorted CD56 or NKG2C T cell subset, CD4+ or CD8+ T cells, or bulk PBMC T cells (not recorded which). The receptors stem from a man aged 18-30 years in good health. Each CDR3 is given with its conserved first and last residue. Each record gives: CDR3 length, V gene, J gene, CDR3 protein.

14,TRBV12-3/TRBV12-4,TRBJ2-1,CASLAEGGSDEQFF
19,TRBV12-3/TRBV12-4,TRBJ2-2,CASKPPGQGSTANTGELFF
15,TRBV12-3/TRBV12-4,TRBJ1-5,CASSFGSGEVQPQHF
18,TRBV24-1,TRBJ2-1,CATSDWVLGPGGSNEQFF
16,TRBV19,TRBJ2-3,CASSPSGGGSTDTQYF
13,TRBV20-1,TRBJ2-3,CSARRLSTDTQYF
14,TRBV6-1,TRBJ2-1,CASSPPGLEAEQFF
12,TRBV2,TRBJ1-2,CASRDNPYGYTF
15,TRBV15,TRBJ2-5,CATSREAGGRETQYF
16,TRBV7-3,TRBJ2-5,CASSETGTSGRETQYF
12,TRBV6-1,TRBJ1-2,CASRTANYGYTF
13,TRBV7-6,TRBJ2-3,CASRVRGTDTQYF
15,TRBV4-1,TRBJ2-1,CASSQGGSASDEQFF
16,TRBV19,TRBJ1-2,CASSMFDYRDSYGYTF
19,TRBV20-1,TRBJ2-3,CSADASLAGGQTFTDTQYF
16,TRBV4-3,TRBJ2-3,CASGPVTSGGTDTQYF
15,TRBV7-6,TRBJ1-2,CASSSRSGALDGYTF
14,TRBV4-3,TRBJ1-4,CASSHPPTNEKLFF
14,TRBV30,TRBJ1-1,CAWSGEGGNTEAFF
16,TRBV7-6,TRBJ2-5,CASSLGTGPVGETQYF
15,TRBV25-1,TRBJ1-1,CASSVDPWGNTEAFF
13,TRBV28,TRBJ2-5,CATGGRIQEAQYF
16,TRBV20-1,TRBJ2-7,CRARPLSGSWGYEQYF
16,TRBV7-8,TRBJ2-2,CASSLDSGVGTGELFF
13,TRBV7-6,TRBJ2-5,CASSLNVPETQYF
13,TRBV2,TRBJ2-5,CASTSAGEETQYF